The 25 T cell receptor beta chains presented below share a single source sample, sequenced in a study of T cells in Graves' hyperthyroidism and ophthalmopathy. The source material, RNA transcripts, was used to amplify TCR beta CDR3 regions. The HTBI primer set was used in a first-round RT-PCR of the TCR CDR3. A single record per CDR3 protein comes from TCRdb applying MiXCR to the multiplex PCR reads. The sample has about 530,000 distinct CDR3 sequences; about 15% are singletons. Source material: blood. These receptors all stem from a young woman with Graves' ophthalmopathy.

This clonotype was seen a few times. The rearrangement uses TRBV7-9 and TRBJ2-7; tentatively, D is TRBD1 or TRBD2 (6 bases each). Trimming left V 5 bases short and J 2 bases short, with 16 bases between. Per the germline V gene, CDR1 is SEHNR and CDR2 is FQNEAQ (reference sequence). The CDR3 runs 15 residues. CDR3 amino acids: CASSGEGGHTYEQYF. DNA of the CDR3: TGTGCCAGCAGCGGAGAGGGGGGACACACCTACGAGCAGTACTTC.

This chain joins TRBV27 and TRBJ2-3; D might be TRBD2 (5 bases). Germline values: CDR1 MNHEY, CDR2 SMNVEV (reference sequence). Trimming removed 6 bases from V and 0 bases from J, with 13 bases in between. The CDR3 length is 15 residues. CDR3 coding DNA: TGTGCCAGCAGCCGTACCGGGGATAGCACAGATACGCAGTATTTT. It codes for CASSRTGDSTDTQYF.

This clonotype has more than one count but fewer than ten. The genes are TRBV4-1 and TRBJ2-3; 11 nucleotides align to TRBD2. There are 15 residues in the CDR3. Losses at the gene ends were 4 bases for V and 4 bases for J; bases not matched to a gene: 4. CDR1 is MGHRA and CDR2 is YSYEKL in the germline V gene. CDR3 sequence: CASSRLAGRADTQYF. CDR3 in DNA: TGCGCCAGCAGCCGACTAGCGGGAAGAGCAGATACGCAGTATTTT.

This clonotype was observed a few times. This chain uses TRBV6-4 with TRBJ2-6; possible D gene TRBD2, 5 bases. Trimming took 2 bases from V and 0 from J, leaving 5 bases between them. This CDR3 contains 15 residues. Germline V gene sequence: CDR1 MRHNA, CDR2 SNTAGT. CDR3 region: CASSDGSSGANVLTF. In DNA form, the CDR3 reads TGTGCCAGCAGTGACGGGAGCTCTGGGGCCAACGTCCTGACTTTC.

In its sample, this clonotype was seen many times. This chain uses TRBV20-1 with TRBJ2-7; 8 nucleotides line up with TRBD2. CDR3 size: 12 residues. CDR1 and CDR2 (germline): DFQATT, SNEGSKA (reference sequence). With 4 bases clipped from V and 6 bases from J, the junction kept 5 bases outside the gene matches. CDR3 sequence (DNA): TGCAGTGCTAAGCGGGAGCGGCTCGAGCAGTACTTC. Its translation: CSAKRERLEQYF.

This clonotype was observed many times. The rearrangement joins TRBV5-1 to TRBJ2-3; 7 bases line up with TRBD1. The CDR3 covers 15 residues. Trimming took 2 bases from V and 1 from J; bases not matched to a gene: 4. CDR1 and CDR2 (germline): SGHRS, YFSETQ. CDR3 DNA sequence: TGCGCCAGCAGCTTCGGGACAGTGGGCACAGATACGCAGTATTTT. This gives the protein CASSFGTVGTDTQYF.

The chain recombines TRBV10-3 with TRBJ1-4, with a tentative D call TRBD1 (5 bases). V was pared by 5 bases and J by 8 bases, with 12 bases between. Germline CDR1 reads ENHRY; CDR2 reads SYGVKD. This CDR3 contains 13 residues. CDR3 DNA sequence: TGTGCCATCAGTCCGGGGGGAGAGGAAAAACTGTTTTTT. It is translated as CAISPGGEEKLFF.

This clonotype has just a few counts. The J gene is TRBJ2-5, the V gene TRBV13, with no clear D. V gave up 6 bases and J gave up 3 bases, with 8 bases separating them. Germline-derived CDR1 and CDR2 are PRHDT and FYEKMQ (reference sequence). The CDR3 spans 12 residues. The CDR3 spells CASRFGEETQYF. DNA of the CDR3: TGTGCCAGCAGGTTCGGCGAAGAGACCCAGTACTTC. Filled out from reference TRBV13 and TRBJ2-5, the complete variable domain reads AAGVIQSPRHLIKEKRETATLKCYPIPRHDTVYWYQQGPGQDPQFLISFYEKMQSDKGSIPDRFSAQQFSDYHSELNMSSLELGDSALYFCASRFGEETQYFGPGTRLLVL.

This clonotype was detected many times. The chain joins TRBV3-1 to TRBJ2-1; D may correspond to TRBD1 or TRBD2 (6 bases each). V lost 4 bases, J lost 0 bases, and 10 bases lay in between. There are 15 residues in the CDR3. Germline V gives CDR1 LGHDT, CDR2 YNNKEL (reference sequence). The CDR3 bases are TGTGCCAGCAGCCCCGGGGGCCTCTCCTACAATGAGCAGTTCTTC. Its translation is CASSPGGLSYNEQFF.

This clonotype was observed at least ten times. The V call is TRBV27, the J call TRBJ1-1; possibly TRBD1 for D (6 bases). V lost 0 bases, J lost 4 bases, and 12 bases lay in between. The CDR3 covers 15 residues. CDR1 is MNHEY, CDR2 SMNVEV, per germline (reference sequence). CDR3 DNA sequence: TGTGCCAGCAGTTTATCCCAAGTAGGGGGCACTGAAGCTTTCTTT. Encoded protein: CASSLSQVGGTEAFF.

As for this clonotype: A single base separates this from a much larger clone, so it may be a read error. Since no conserved phenylalanine or tryptophan closes the CDR3, a read error is the likely cause. CDR3 in amino acids: CASSFGRLYNEQFY. CDR3 nucleotides: TGCGCCAGCAGCTTCGGCAGACTCTACAATGAGCAGTTCTAC. The V gene is TRBV5-1, the J gene TRBJ2-1, with D unresolved. Germline CDR1 and CDR2: SGHRS and YFSETQ. CDR3 length equals 14 residues. Trimming cost V 2 bases and J 3 bases, with 9 bases left between them.

As regards this clonotype: Relative to the germline gene, one junction end is altered; a read error may explain this. This chain links TRBV6-2 or TRBV6-3 with TRBJ2-4; D perhaps matches TRBD2 (6 bases). In germline, CDR1 is MNHEY, CDR2 SVGEGT. The CDR3 contains 12 residues. CDR3 in amino acids: CVSFSREDIQYF. CDR3 in DNA: TGTGTCAGCTTCTCGAGGGAGGACATTCAGTACTTC.

This clonotype was counted many times. The CDR3 protein is CASSELAGNGYTF. CDR3 DNA sequence: TGTGCCAGCAGTGAATTGGCAGGGAACGGCTACACCTTC. This chain connects TRBV2 to TRBJ1-2; possibly TRBD1 for D (5 bases). The V end was cut by 2 bases, the J end by 8 bases, with 12 bases between. CDR1 is SNHLY, CDR2 FYNNEI, per germline. This CDR3 has 13 residues. Complete variable domain (other parts from reference TRBV2 and TRBJ1-2): EPEVTQTPSHQVTQMGQEVILRCVPISNHLYFYWYRQILGQKVEFLVSFYNNEISEKSEIFDDQFSVERPDGSNFTLKIRSTKLEDSAMYFCASSELAGNGYTFGSGTRLTVV.

About this clonotype itself: One end of the junction fails to match germline, which may point to a read error. V usage is TRBV29-1 and J usage is TRBJ1-2, with TRBD1 as a possible D gene (6 bases). Germline V gene lookup returns CDR1 SQVTM and CDR2 ANQGSEA. The CDR3 length is 12 residues. The CDR3 coding sequence is TGCAGCGGGGGACACCGAGACTATGGCCACACCTTC. Protein sequence: CSGGHRDYGHTF.

The table lists this clonotype with a few counts. The V gene is TRBV10-3, the J gene TRBJ1-2; TRBD1 is a possible D gene (6 bases). CDR1 is ENHRY, CDR2 SYGVKD, per germline. The CDR3 contains 13 residues. The ends were cut back, 7 bases at V and 6 bases at J, with 15 bases in the middle. The CDR3 loop reads CAITPNRVDGYTF. The CDR3 DNA sequence: TGTGCCATCACCCCGAACAGGGTCGATGGCTACACCTTC.

This clonotype was seen repeatedly, ten times or more. V is TRBV28 and J is TRBJ1-1; D not resolved. The germline V and J ends were trimmed by 5 bases and 4 bases, with 17 bases remaining between them. The germline V gene encodes CDR1 MDHEN and CDR2 SYDVKM. CDR3 length: 15 residues. This chain's CDR3 is CASSMRVGGGTEAFF. CDR3 nucleotides: TGTGCCAGCAGTATGAGGGTGGGAGGAGGCACTGAAGCTTTCTTT.

The DNA for the CDR3 is TGCGCCAGCAGCCAGTCTAGCGGGCCCTCCTACAATGAGCAGTTCTTC. It yields the protein CASSQSSGPSYNEQFF. The V call is TRBV5-1, the J call TRBJ2-1, with 8 bases that match TRBD2. The CDR3 has 16 residues. Germline loops: CDR1 SGHRS, CDR2 YFSETQ. V lost 4 bases, J lost 0 bases, and 6 bases stayed unmatched. The variable domain in full, completed from reference TRBV5-1 and TRBJ2-1, reads KAGVTQTPRYLIKTRGQQVTLSCSPISGHRSVSWYQQTPGQGLQFLFEYFSETQRNKGNFPGRFSGRQFSNSRSEMNVSTLELGDSALYLCASSQSSGPSYNEQFFGPGTRLTVL.

This clonotype was counted only a few times. The rearrangement uses TRBV2 and TRBJ1-2, with a weak D call TRBD1 (5 bases). The length of the CDR3 is 12 residues. Germline CDR1 is SNHLY and CDR2 is FYNNEI. Trimming removed 9 bases at V and 2 bases at J, with 10 bases between. The CDR3 DNA reads as TGTGCCAGGGGCCAGGGAAACTATGGCTACACCTTC. Translating gives CARGQGNYGYTF.

This clonotype is medium-sized by share. The chain employs TRBV7-2 and TRBJ2-1, with 8 bases lining up with TRBD2. J lost 0 bases, V lost 2 bases, and 6 bases had no gene match. Germline V gene sequence: CDR1 SGHTA, CDR2 FQGNSA. The CDR3 extends over 17 amino acids. In DNA form, the CDR3 reads TGTGCCAGCAGCTTAATAGCGGGACCCGCCTCCTACAATGAGCAGTTCTTC. It encodes CASSLIAGPASYNEQFF. Full variable domain (outside the CDR3, taken from reference TRBV7-2 and TRBJ2-1): GAGVSQSPSNKVTEKGKDVELRCDPISGHTALYWYRQSLGQGLEFLIYFQGNSAPDKSGLPSDRFSAERTGGSVSTLTIQRTQQEDSAVYLCASSLIAGPASYNEQFFGPGTRLTVL.

This clonotype was recorded at least ten times. The chain joins TRBV4-1 to TRBJ2-3, with D possibly matching TRBD2 (6 bases). Germline loops: CDR1 MGHRA, CDR2 YSYEKL. The CDR3 spans 15 residues. V was clipped by 5 bases and J by 1 base, with 13 bases between them. The CDR3 DNA reads as TGCGCCAGCAGCTCCCTCGGGGGAGGCACAGATACGCAGTATTTT. It yields the protein CASSSLGGGTDTQYF.

This clonotype has only a few counts. The CDR3 spells CASTMRTGAIYGYTF. Here the CDR3 DNA reads TGTGCCAGCACCATGAGGACAGGGGCCATTTATGGCTACACCTTC. The J gene is TRBJ1-2, the V gene TRBV28, with TRBD1 matching 9 bases. V gave up 7 bases and J gave up 5 bases; unmatched junction bases: 11. CDR1 and CDR2 (germline): MDHEN, SYDVKM. The CDR3 totals 15 residues.

J is TRBJ2-2 and V is TRBV11-2, with a possible D match to TRBD1 (6 bases). The CDR3 spans 17 residues. Trimming removed 0 bases at V and 1 base at J, with 12 bases between. The V gene's germline CDR1 is SGHAT and CDR2 FQNNGV. CDR3 protein: CASSLEGTGLNTGELFF. The CDR3 region has the DNA TGTGCCAGCAGCTTAGAAGGAACAGGGCTGAACACCGGGGAGCTGTTTTTT.

This clonotype was counted at least ten times. The chain is built from TRBV28 and TRBJ2-7; 15 bases are shared with TRBD2. The CDR3 has 17 residues. V shed 5 bases, J shed 4 bases, and the junction held 9 bases outside the gene matches. Germline CDR1 reads MDHEN; CDR2 reads SYDVKM. The CDR3 nucleotides read TGTGCCAGCAGTAAGGGACTAGCGGGAGGATTATCTTACGAGCAGTACTTC. Translating gives CASSKGLAGGLSYEQYF.

This clonotype was counted ten times or more. The J gene is TRBJ2-1, the V gene TRBV28, with 11 bases fitting TRBD2. V lost 3 bases and J lost 7; bases outside the gene matches: 8. CDR1 MDHEN and CDR2 SYDVKM come from the germline V gene. The CDR3 has 16 amino acids. Here the CDR3 reads CASSFFSGGAGNEQFF. The CDR3, as DNA: TGTGCCAGCAGTTTCTTTAGCGGGGGGGCCGGTAATGAGCAGTTCTTC.

There are a few counts of this clonotype. V gene TRBV7-2 combines with J gene TRBJ1-5; no clear D gene. CDR3 length: 13 amino acids. Germline CDR1 reads SGHTA; CDR2 reads FQGNSA. Trimming cost V 1 base and J 6 bases, with 7 bases left between them. The CDR3 loop is CASSLDWSQPQHF. DNA of the CDR3: TGTGCCAGCAGCTTAGATTGGAGTCAGCCCCAGCATTTT.